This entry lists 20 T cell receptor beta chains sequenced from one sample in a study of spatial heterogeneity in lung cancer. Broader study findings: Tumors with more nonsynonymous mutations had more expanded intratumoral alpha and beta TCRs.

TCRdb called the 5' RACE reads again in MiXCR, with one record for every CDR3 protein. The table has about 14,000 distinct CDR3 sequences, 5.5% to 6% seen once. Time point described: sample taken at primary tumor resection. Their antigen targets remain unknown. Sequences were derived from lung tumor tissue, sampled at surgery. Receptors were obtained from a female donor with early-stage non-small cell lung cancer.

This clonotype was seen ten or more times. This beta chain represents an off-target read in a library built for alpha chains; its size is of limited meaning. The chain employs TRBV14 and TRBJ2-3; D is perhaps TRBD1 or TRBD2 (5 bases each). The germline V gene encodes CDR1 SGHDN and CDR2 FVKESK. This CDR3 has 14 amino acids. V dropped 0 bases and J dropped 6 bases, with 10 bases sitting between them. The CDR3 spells CASSQETWGDTQYF. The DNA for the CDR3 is TGTGCCAGCAGCCAAGAAACTTGGGGGGATACGCAGTATTTT.

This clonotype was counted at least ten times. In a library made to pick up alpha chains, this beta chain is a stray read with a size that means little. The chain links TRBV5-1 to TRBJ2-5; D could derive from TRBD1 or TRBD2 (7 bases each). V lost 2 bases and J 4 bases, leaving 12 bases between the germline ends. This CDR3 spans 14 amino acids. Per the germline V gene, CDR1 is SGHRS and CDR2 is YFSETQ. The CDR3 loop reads CASSFPGGGETQYF. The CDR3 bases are TGCGCCAGCAGCTTTCCAGGGGGGGGAGAGACCCAGTACTTC.

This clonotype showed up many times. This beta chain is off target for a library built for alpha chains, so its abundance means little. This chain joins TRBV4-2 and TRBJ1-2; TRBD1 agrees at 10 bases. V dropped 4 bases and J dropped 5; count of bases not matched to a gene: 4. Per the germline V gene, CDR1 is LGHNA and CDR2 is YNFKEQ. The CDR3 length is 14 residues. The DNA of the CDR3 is TGTGCCAGCAGCCCGGACAGGGGGTGGTATGGCTACACCTTC. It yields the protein CASSPDRGWYGYTF.

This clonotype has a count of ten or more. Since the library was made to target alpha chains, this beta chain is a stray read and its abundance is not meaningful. The CDR3 sequence is CASSQEGQGPYGYTF. CDR3 sequence (DNA): TGCGCCAGCAGCCAAGAGGGACAGGGGCCCTATGGCTACACCTTC. The genes are TRBV4-1 and TRBJ1-2; 10 nucleotides agree with TRBD1. The germline gives CDR1 MGHRA, CDR2 YSYEKL. The ends lost 0 bases at V and 4 bases at J; junction bases unmatched: 2. The CDR3 loop spans 15 amino acids.

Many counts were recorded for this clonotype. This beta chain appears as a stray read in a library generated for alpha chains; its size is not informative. CDR3 amino acids: CASTQVRGGEQFF. The CDR3 DNA reads TGTGCCAGCACCCAAGTCCGCGGGGGGGAGCAGTTCTTC. The chain employs TRBV6-1 and TRBJ2-1, with 8 bases fitting TRBD2. CDR1 and CDR2 (germline): MNHNS, SASEGT. The CDR3 length is 13 residues. V lost 7 bases to trimming and J lost 10 bases; unmatched junction nucleotides: 9.

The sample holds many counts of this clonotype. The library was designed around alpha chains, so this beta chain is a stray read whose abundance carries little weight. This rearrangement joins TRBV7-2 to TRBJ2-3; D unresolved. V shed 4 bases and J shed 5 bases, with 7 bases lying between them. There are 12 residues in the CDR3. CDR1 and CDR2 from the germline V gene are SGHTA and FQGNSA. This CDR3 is CASSSQRDTQYF. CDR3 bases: TGTGCCAGCAGCTCTCAGAGAGATACGCAGTATTTT. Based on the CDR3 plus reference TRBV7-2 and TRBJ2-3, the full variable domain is GAGVSQSPSNKVTEKGKDVELRCDPISGHTALYWYRQSLGQGLEFLIYFQGNSAPDKSGLPSDRFSAERTGGSVSTLTIQRTQQEDSAVYLCASSSQRDTQYFGPGTRLTVL.

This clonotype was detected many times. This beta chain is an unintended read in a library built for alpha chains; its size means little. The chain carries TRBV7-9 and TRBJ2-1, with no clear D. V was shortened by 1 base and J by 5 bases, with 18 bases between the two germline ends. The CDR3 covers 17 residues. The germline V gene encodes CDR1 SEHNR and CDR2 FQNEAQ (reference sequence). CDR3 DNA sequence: TGTGCCAGCAGCTTAGGGCGCGGAATGCCAACCCACAATGAGCAGTTCTTC. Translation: CASSLGRGMPTHNEQFF.

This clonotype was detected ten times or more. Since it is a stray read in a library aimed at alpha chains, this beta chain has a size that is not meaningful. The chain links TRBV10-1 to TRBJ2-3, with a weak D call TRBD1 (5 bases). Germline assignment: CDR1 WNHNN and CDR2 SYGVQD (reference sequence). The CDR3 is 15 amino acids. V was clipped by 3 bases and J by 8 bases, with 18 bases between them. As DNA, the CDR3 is TGCGCCAGCAGTGAAAGGGGTAGGACCCTCGGTACGCAGTATTTT. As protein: CASSERGRTLGTQYF.

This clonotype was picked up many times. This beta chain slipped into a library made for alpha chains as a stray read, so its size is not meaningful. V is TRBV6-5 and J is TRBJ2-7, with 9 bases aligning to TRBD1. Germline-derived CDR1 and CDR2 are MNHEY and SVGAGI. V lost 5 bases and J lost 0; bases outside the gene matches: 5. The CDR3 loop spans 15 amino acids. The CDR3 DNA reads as TGTGCCAGCAGTCGGACAGGGGAAAGCTCCTACGAGCAGTACTTC. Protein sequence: CASSRTGESSYEQYF.

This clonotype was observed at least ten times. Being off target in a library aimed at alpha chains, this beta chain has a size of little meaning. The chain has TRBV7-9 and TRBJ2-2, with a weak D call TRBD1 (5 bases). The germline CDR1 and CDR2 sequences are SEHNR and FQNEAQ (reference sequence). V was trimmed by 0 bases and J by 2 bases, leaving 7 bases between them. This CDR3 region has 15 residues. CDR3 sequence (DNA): TGTGCCAGCAGCTTAGCCCGGACAAACACCGGGGAGCTGTTTTTT. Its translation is CASSLARTNTGELFF.

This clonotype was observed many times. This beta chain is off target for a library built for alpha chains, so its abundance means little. The CDR3 reads CASTPGVLYQETQYF. For the CDR3, the DNA is TGTGCCAGCACCCCTGGGGTGTTGTACCAAGAGACCCAGTACTTC. This chain uses TRBV5-5 with TRBJ2-5; D gene uncertain. Germline V CDR1 and CDR2: SGHKS, YYEKEE (reference sequence). CDR3 size: 15 residues. Trimming took 6 bases from V and 0 from J, leaving 15 bases between them.

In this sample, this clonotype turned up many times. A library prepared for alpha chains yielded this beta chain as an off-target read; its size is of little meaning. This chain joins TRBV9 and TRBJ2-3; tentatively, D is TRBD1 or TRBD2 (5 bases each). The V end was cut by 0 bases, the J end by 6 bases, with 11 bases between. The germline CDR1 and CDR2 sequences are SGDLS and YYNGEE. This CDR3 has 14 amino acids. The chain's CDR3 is CASSVGGKADTQYF. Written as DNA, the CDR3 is TGTGCCAGCAGCGTAGGGGGGAAAGCGGATACGCAGTATTTT.

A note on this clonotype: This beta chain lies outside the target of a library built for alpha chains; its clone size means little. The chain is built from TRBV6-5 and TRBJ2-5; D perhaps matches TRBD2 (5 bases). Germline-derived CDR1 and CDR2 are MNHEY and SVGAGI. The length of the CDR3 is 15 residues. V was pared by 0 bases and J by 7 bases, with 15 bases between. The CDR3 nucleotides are TGTGCCAGCAGTTACTCGCCACTCCCTCGGGGGACCCAGTACTTC. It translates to CASSYSPLPRGTQYF.

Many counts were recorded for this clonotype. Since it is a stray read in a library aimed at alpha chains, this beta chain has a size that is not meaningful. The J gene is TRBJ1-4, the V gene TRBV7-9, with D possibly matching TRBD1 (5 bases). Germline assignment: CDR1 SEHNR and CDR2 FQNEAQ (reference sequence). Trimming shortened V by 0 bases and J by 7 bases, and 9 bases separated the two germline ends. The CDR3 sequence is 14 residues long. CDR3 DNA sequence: TGTGCCAGCAGCTTAGCGCTGGACACTGAAAAACTGTTTTTT. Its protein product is CASSLALDTEKLFF.

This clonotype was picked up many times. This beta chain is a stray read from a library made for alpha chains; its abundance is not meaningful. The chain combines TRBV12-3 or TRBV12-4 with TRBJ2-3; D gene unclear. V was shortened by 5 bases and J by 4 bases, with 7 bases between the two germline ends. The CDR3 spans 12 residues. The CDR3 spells CASSPRADTQYF. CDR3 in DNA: TGTGCCAGCAGTCCCCGAGCAGATACGCAGTATTTT.

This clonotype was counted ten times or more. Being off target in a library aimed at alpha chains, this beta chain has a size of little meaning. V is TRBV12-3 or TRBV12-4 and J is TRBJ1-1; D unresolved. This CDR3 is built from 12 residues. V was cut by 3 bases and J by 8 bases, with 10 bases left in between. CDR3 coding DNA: TGTGCCAGCAGTTTTTTAGGAAGCGAAGCTTTCTTT. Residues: CASSFLGSEAFF.

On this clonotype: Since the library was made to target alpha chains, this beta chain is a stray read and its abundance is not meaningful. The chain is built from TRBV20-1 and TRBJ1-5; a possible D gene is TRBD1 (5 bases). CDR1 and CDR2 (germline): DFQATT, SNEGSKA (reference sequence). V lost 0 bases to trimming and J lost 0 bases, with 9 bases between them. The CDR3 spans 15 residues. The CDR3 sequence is CSARDQTASNQPQHF. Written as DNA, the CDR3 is TGCAGTGCTAGAGATCAGACAGCTAGCAATCAGCCCCAGCATTTT.

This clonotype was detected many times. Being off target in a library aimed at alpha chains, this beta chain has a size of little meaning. The CDR3 is CASSFRLRRASSYNEQFF. CDR3 DNA: TGTGCCAGCAGCTTCAGGCTACGGAGGGCCAGCTCCTACAATGAGCAGTTCTTC. V usage is TRBV7-2 and J usage is TRBJ2-1; possible D gene TRBD2, 6 bases. V was cut by 3 bases and J by 0 bases, with 18 bases left in between. This CDR3 is built from 18 residues. Germline V CDR1 and CDR2: SGHTA, FQGNSA.

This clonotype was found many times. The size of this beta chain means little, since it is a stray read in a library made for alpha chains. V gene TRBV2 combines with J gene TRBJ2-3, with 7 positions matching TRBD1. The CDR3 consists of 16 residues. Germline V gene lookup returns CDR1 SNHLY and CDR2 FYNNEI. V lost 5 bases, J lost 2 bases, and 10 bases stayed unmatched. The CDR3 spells CASSNPGQLYTDTQYF. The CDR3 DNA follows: TGTGCCAGCAGTAATCCGGGACAGCTTTACACAGATACGCAGTATTTT.

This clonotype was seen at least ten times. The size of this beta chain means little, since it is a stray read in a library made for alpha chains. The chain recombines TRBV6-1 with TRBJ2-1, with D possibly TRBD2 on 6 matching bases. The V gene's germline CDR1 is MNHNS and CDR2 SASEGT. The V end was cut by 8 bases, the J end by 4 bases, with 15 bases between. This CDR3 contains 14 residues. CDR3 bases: TGTGCCAGCGAGAATGGGGGAGGTTACAATGAGCAGTTCTTC. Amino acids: CASENGGGYNEQFF.